By share, the clone carrying this T cell receptor beta chain ranks as medium-sized (0.01 to 0.1%). This specimen belongs to a study of identical twins. TCRdb passed the 5' RACE reads through MiXCR, listing each CDR3 protein once. The sample yields about 150,000 distinct CDR3 sequences, 3.5% seen once. The sequence came from a man between 18 and 35 years old in good health. The sequenced material came from memory T cells sorted from blood.

Written as DNA, the CDR3 is TGCGCCAGCAGCTTGGTGGTAGGGGACACCGGGGAGCTGTTTTTT. Protein sequence: CASSLVVGDTGELFF. V gene TRBV5-1 combines with J gene TRBJ2-2; D may be TRBD1 (5 bases). The CDR3 is 15 amino acids. Deletions cut 0 bases from V and 3 bases from J, with 9 bases between. CDR1 and CDR2 (germline): SGHRS, YFSETQ.